These 18 T cell receptor beta chains came from one sample sequenced in a study of blood T cells in healthy people across ages. Through a sample-barcoded 5' primer and a J-beta primer mix, a second PCR was run for about 7 to 12 cycles. In TCRdb, the 5' RACE reads were re-called with MiXCR into one record per CDR3 protein. This sample has 2 million or so distinct CDR3 sequences; about 50% occur once, and the top ten carry more than 2%. Sequenced sample: blood. Receptors were obtained from a woman aged 40 to 50 in good health.

This clonotype has a count of ten or more. The chain combines TRBV29-1 with TRBJ2-7, with D possibly being TRBD2 (6 bases). The CDR3 totals 17 residues. The V and J ends lost 3 bases and 3 bases respectively, with 24 bases between them. Germline V gene lookup returns CDR1 SQVTM and CDR2 ANQGSEA. DNA of the CDR3: TGCAGCGTTGAGACCCCATCTTTGGGGGGAGCTTACTACGAGCAGTACTTC. Its translation is CSVETPSLGGAYYEQYF.

With regard to this clonotype: A junction boundary mismatches the germline segment, possibly from a read error. The rearrangement joins TRBV29-1 to TRBJ2-7; weak D call: TRBD1 (6 bases). The DNA matches TRBJ2-5 better at its end, which makes the J call doubtful. The CDR3 has 12 amino acids. Per the germline V gene, CDR1 is SQVTM and CDR2 is ANQGSEA. The CDR3 sequence is CGVADSEETQYF. CDR3 bases: TGCGGCGTCGCGGACAGCGAGGAGACCCAGTACTTC.

The chain links TRBV4-1 to TRBJ2-5, with D unclear. Germline CDR1 and CDR2: MGHRA and YSYEKL. This CDR3 comprises 14 residues. V dropped 1 base and J dropped 1 base, with 7 bases sitting between them. The chain's CDR3 is CASSQGDGQETQYF. The CDR3, as DNA: TGCGCCAGCAGCCAAGGTGACGGCCAAGAGACCCAGTACTTC.

The chain is built from TRBV12-3 or TRBV12-4 and TRBJ2-1; 9 bases are shared with TRBD1. The CDR3 length is 18 residues. Germline trimming cut 2 bases from V and 9 bases from J; bases unmatched to any gene: 17. The CDR3 DNA reads as TGTGCCAGCAGTTTATCGCCGCCCCTCGGGACAGGGTTGAGTGAGCAGTTCTTC. It is translated as CASSLSPPLGTGLSEQFF.

This clonotype occurred once. The J gene is TRBJ2-3, the V gene TRBV20-1; TRBD2 agrees at 8 bases. CDR3 length equals 14 residues. Germline V gene lookup returns CDR1 DFQATT and CDR2 SNEGSKA (reference sequence). The V segment lost 6 bases and the J segment 5 bases; nucleotides outside the gene matches: 10. The CDR3 region has the DNA TGCAGTGCCAGTCGGGAGGGACGCTTAGATACGCAGTATTTT. Translated, it gives CSASREGRLDTQYF.

This rearrangement joins TRBV6-2 or TRBV6-3 to TRBJ2-5; D not resolved. The germline V and J ends were trimmed by 1 base and 2 bases, with 11 bases remaining between them. The CDR3 runs 15 residues. CDR1 MNHEY and CDR2 SVGEGT come from the germline V gene. CDR3 region: CASSYWRGYQETQYF. The CDR3 nucleotides read TGTGCCAGCAGTTACTGGAGAGGATATCAAGAGACCCAGTACTTC.

The V gene is TRBV4-3, the J gene TRBJ2-1; no clear D. Looked up from germline, CDR1 is LGHNA and CDR2 is YSLEER. This CDR3 contains 15 residues. V was pared by 0 bases and J by 4 bases, with 10 bases between. CDR3 amino acids: CASSQDPNSYNEQFF. CDR3 bases: TGCGCCAGCAGCCAAGATCCGAACAGTTACAATGAGCAGTTCTTC.

This sequence joins TRBV7-9 and TRBJ1-2; 10 bases map to TRBD1. After removal of 4 bases from V and 4 bases from J, the junction contained 15 bases not matched to a gene. CDR1 and CDR2 (germline): SEHNR, FQNEAQ (reference sequence). The length of the CDR3 is 18 residues. The CDR3 DNA sequence: TGTGCCAGCAGCTCAGGGCTGGGGGACAGGGGCACTGTCTATGGCTACACCTTC. Protein sequence: CASSSGLGDRGTVYGYTF.

This clonotype came up a few times. The V gene is TRBV5-1, the J gene TRBJ2-3; 8 positions agree with TRBD1. Per the germline V gene, CDR1 is SGHRS and CDR2 is YFSETQ. The CDR3 sequence is 16 residues long. V lost 4 bases and J lost 5; bases outside the gene matches: 12. The CDR3 bases are TGCGCCAGCAGCGGACAACCGGGACAGGAGGGAGATACGCAGTATTTT. Translated, it gives CASSGQPGQEGDTQYF.

The chain recombines TRBV28 with TRBJ2-5; 10 bases are shared with TRBD1. J lost 5 bases, V lost 5 bases, and 8 bases had no gene match. Looked up from germline, CDR1 is MDHEN and CDR2 is SYDVKM. This CDR3 has 15 residues. The CDR3 nucleotides are TGTGCCAGCAGTCTCCAGACAGGGGGCGAGGAGACCCAGTACTTC. It encodes CASSLQTGGEETQYF.

This clonotype was counted only a few times. The chain is built from TRBV7-2 and TRBJ2-3; D unresolved. CDR1 and CDR2 from the germline V gene are SGHTA and FQGNSA. The CDR3 is 16 residues long. V lost 1 base to trimming and J lost 5 bases, with 16 bases between them. Written as DNA, the CDR3 is TGTGCCAGCAGCTTAGTGGTGGGTGTTCCGGGAGATACGCAGTATTTT. This sequence encodes CASSLVVGVPGDTQYF.

This clonotype was found a few times. J is TRBJ2-7 and V is TRBV5-1, with D perhaps being TRBD1 or TRBD2 (5 bases each). This CDR3 has 14 residues. The V and J ends lost 4 bases and 4 bases respectively, with 15 bases between them. The germline V gene has CDR1 SGHRS and CDR2 YFSETQ. The CDR3 loop reads CASSRDVGSYEQYF. The CDR3 nucleotides read TGCGCCAGCAGCAGGGACGTGGGATCTTACGAGCAGTACTTC.

The V and J genes are TRBV27 and TRBJ2-1; TRBD1 is a possible D gene (6 bases). Trimming shortened V by 8 bases and J by 7 bases, and 18 bases separated the two germline ends. This CDR3 has 14 residues. CDR1 is MNHEY, CDR2 SMNVEV, per germline (reference sequence). CDR3 residues: CASGSKGDWNEQFF. The CDR3 region has the DNA TGTGCCAGCGGGAGCAAGGGGGATTGGAATGAGCAGTTCTTC.

The chain uses TRBV15 and TRBJ2-6; D may match TRBD1 or TRBD2 (6 bases each). This CDR3 contains 15 residues. The V end lost 0 bases, the J end lost 5 bases, and 8 bases lay between the germline ends. Per the germline V gene, CDR1 is LNHNV and CDR2 is YYDKDF (reference sequence). CDR3 loop: CATSRDGGRANVLTF. In DNA, the CDR3 is TGTGCCACCAGCAGAGATGGGGGGCGGGCCAACGTCCTGACTTTC.

The chain joins TRBV20-1 to TRBJ2-4; tentatively, D is TRBD1 (5 bases). Germline assignment: CDR1 DFQATT and CDR2 SNEGSKA (reference sequence). The length of the CDR3 is 16 residues. Trimming took off 2 bases at V and 1 base at J, with 15 bases between the two ends. The CDR3 DNA follows: TGCAGTGCTAGAAAGATCGAACAGGCCGCCAAAAACATTCAGTACTTC. This codes for CSARKIEQAAKNIQYF.

The sample holds a few counts of this clonotype. J is TRBJ1-2 and V is TRBV6-5; 10 bases match TRBD1. Germline CDR1 and CDR2: MNHEY and SVGAGI. This CDR3 has 15 amino acids. Trimming removed 7 bases from V and 6 bases from J; junction bases left unmatched: 11. CDR3: CASKNPPGQGHGYTF. CDR3 DNA: TGTGCCAGCAAGAACCCTCCGGGACAGGGGCATGGCTACACCTTC.

This clonotype turned up a few times. The J gene is TRBJ2-7, the V gene TRBV29-1, with D perhaps TRBD2 (6 bases). This CDR3 is built from 14 residues. Per germline, CDR1 SQVTM and CDR2 ANQGSEA. Trimming shortened V by 6 bases and J by 4 bases, and 19 bases separated the two germline ends. This chain's CDR3 is CSVNSGVTFYEQYF. The DNA of the CDR3 is TGCAGCGTCAACTCGGGGGTGACCTTTTACGAGCAGTACTTC.

This clonotype turned up a few times. The gene calls are TRBV4-3 and TRBJ2-7, with D uncertain. V was shortened by 0 bases and J by 3 bases, with 6 bases between the two germline ends. This CDR3 has 13 amino acids. Per germline, CDR1 LGHNA and CDR2 YSLEER. The CDR3 nucleotides read TGCGCCAGCAGCCAAGAATACGGCTACGAGCAGTACTTC. Protein product: CASSQEYGYEQYF.